Sequencing of this TCR beta chain was carried out in a study of blood T cell repertoires in COVID-19. Whole-study context: Whether acute or convalescent, the COVID-19 samples came from the United States, Italy and Spain. T cells, B-cell-depleted T cells, or PBMCs provided the cDNA or gDNA that served as material.

Assay: immunoSEQ multiplex PCR; the TCRdb copy retains only in-frame clones and omits some. The sample carries tens of thousands of clones, 65% to 90% recorded once. The germline V and J ends were trimmed by 8 bases and 7 bases, with 15 bases remaining between them. Per the germline V gene, CDR1 is MDHEN and CDR2 is SYDVKM. This CDR3 comprises 12 residues. This rearrangement joins TRBV28 to TRBJ2-7, with D maybe TRBD2 (6 bases). The sample consisted of peripheral blood. The receptor was derived from a human donor in a cohort sampled during active COVID-19. The CDR3 here is CASGLRGIEQYF. CDR3 nucleotide sequence: TGTGCCAGCGGTCTCCGGGGGATTGAGCAGTACTTC.